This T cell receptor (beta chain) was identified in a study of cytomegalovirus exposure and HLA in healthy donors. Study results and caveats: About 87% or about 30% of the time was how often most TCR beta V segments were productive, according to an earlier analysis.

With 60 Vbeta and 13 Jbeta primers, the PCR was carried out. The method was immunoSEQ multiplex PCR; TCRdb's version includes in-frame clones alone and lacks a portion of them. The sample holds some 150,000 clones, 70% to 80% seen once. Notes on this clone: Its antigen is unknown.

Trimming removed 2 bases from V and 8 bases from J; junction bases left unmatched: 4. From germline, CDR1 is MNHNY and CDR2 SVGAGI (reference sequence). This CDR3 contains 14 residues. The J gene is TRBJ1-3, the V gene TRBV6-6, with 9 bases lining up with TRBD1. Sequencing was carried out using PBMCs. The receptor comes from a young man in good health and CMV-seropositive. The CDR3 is CASSYPDRGYTIYF. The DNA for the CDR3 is TGTGCCAGCAGTTACCCGGACAGGGGATACACCATATATTTT.